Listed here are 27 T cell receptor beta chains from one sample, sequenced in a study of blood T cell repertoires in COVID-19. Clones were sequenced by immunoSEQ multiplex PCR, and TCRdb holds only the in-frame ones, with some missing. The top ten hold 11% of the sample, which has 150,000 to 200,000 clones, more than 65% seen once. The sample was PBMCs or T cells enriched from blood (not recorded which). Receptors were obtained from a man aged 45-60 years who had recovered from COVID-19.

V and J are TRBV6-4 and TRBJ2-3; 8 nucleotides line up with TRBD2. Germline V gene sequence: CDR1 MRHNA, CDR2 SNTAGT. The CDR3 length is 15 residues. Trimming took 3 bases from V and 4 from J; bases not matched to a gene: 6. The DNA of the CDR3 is TGTGCCAGCAGTGAAGGCGGGGGGCAAGCAGATACGCAGTATTTT. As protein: CASSEGGGQADTQYF.

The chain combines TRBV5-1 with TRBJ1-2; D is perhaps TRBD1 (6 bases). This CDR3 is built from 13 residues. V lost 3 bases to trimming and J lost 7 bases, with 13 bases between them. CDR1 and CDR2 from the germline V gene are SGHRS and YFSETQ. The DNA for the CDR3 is TGCGCCAGCAGCTGGGACACGGTACGTGGCTACACCTTC. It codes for CASSWDTVRGYTF.

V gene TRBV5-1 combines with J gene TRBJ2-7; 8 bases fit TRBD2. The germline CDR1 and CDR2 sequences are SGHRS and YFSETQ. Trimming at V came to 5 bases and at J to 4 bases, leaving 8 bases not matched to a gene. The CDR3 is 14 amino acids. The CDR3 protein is CASRSSGGGYEQYF. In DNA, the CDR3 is TGCGCCAGCAGATCATCGGGAGGGGGGTACGAGCAGTACTTC.

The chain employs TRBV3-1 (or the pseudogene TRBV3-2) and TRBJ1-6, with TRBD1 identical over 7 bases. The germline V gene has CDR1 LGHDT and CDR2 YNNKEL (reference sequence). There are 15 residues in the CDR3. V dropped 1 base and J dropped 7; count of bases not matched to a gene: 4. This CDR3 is CASSQGQGGNSPLHF. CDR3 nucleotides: TGTGCCAGCAGCCAAGGACAGGGAGGCAATTCACCCCTCCACTTT.

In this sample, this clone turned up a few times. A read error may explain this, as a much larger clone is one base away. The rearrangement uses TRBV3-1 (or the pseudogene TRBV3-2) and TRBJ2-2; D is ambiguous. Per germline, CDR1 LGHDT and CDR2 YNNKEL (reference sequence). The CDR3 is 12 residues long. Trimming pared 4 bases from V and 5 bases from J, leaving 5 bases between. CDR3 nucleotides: TGTGCCAGCAGCCTCAGTACCGGGGAGCTGTTTTTT. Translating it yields CASSLSTGELFF.

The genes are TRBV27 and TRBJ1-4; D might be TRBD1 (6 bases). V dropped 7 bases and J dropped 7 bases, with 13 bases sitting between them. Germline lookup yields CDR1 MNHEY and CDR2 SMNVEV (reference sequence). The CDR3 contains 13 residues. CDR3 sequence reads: CASTQQGSEKLFF. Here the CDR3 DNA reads TGTGCCAGCACACAACAGGGCAGTGAAAAACTGTTTTTT.

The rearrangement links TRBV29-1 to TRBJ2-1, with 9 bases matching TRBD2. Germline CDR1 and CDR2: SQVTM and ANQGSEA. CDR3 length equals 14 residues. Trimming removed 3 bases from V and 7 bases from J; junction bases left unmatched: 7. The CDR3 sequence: CSVESLAGSNEQFF. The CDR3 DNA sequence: TGCAGCGTTGAGTCTCTAGCGGGATCAAATGAGCAGTTCTTC.

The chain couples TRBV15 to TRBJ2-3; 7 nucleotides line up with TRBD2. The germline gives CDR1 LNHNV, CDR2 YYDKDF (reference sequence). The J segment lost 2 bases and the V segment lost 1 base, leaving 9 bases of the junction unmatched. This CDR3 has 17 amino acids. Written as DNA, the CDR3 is TGTGCCACCAGCAGAGGGGCCGGGGGGTCAAACACAGATACGCAGTATTTT. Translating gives CATSRGAGGSNTDTQYF.

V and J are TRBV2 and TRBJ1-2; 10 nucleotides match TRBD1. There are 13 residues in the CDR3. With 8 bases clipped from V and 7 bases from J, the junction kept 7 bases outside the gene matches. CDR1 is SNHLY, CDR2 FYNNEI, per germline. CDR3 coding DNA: TGTGCCAGCGGGGGACAGGGGTTCGGTGGCTACACCTTC. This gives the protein CASGGQGFGGYTF.

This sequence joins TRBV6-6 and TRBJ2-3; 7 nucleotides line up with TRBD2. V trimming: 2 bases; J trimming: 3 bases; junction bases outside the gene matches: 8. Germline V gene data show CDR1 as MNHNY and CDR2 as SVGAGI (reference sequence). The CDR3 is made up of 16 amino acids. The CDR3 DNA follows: TGTGCCAGCAGTTACCTGAGGGGAGGGAGGACAGATACGCAGTATTTT. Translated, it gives CASSYLRGGRTDTQYF.

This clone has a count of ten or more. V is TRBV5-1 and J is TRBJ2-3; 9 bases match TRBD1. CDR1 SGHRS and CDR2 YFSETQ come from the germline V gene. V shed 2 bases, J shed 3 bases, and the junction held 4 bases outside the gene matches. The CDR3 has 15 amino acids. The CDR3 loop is CASSLQGAGTDTQYF. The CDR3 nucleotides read TGCGCCAGCAGCTTACAGGGGGCAGGAACAGATACGCAGTATTTT.

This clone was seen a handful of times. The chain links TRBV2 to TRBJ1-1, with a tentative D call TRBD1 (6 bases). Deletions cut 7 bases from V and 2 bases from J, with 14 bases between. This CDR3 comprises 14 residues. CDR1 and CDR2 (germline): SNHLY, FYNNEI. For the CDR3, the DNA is TGTGCCAGCAAATCGACAGGCCCCAACACTGAAGCTTTCTTT. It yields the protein CASKSTGPNTEAFF.

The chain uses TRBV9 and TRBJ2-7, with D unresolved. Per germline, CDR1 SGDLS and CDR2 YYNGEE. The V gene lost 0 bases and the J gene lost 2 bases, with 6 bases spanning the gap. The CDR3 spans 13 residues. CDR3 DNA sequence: TGTGCCAGCAGCGTAGGGCAGACCTACGAGCAGTACTTC. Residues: CASSVGQTYEQYF.

CDR3 sequence: CASRVTGNNEQFF. In DNA, the CDR3 is TGTGCCAGCAGGGTGACAGGGAACAATGAGCAGTTCTTC. The chain links TRBV2 to TRBJ2-1; 7 positions match TRBD1. The CDR3 spans 13 residues. Germline CDR1 reads SNHLY; CDR2 reads FYNNEI. Losses at the gene ends were 6 bases for V and 5 bases for J; bases not matched to a gene: 4.

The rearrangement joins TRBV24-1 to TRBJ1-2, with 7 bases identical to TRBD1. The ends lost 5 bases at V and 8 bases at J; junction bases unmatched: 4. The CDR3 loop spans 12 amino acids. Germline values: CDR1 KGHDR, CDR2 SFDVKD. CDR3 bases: TGTGCCACCAGTGTTAGGGGGCCGGGCTACACCTTC. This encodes CATSVRGPGYTF.

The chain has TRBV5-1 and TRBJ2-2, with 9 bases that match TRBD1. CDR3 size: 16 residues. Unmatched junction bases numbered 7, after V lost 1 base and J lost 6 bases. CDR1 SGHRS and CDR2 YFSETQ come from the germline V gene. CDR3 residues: CASSLTGGLVAGELFF. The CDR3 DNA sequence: TGCGCCAGCAGCTTGACAGGGGGCCTGGTAGCCGGGGAGCTGTTTTTT.

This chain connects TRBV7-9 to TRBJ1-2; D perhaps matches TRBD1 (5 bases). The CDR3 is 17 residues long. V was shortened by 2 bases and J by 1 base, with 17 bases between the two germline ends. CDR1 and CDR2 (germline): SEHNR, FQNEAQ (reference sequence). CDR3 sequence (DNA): TGTGCCAGCAGCTTAATTTCAGTTTCAGGGTATAACTATGGCTACACCTTC. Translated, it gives CASSLISVSGYNYGYTF.

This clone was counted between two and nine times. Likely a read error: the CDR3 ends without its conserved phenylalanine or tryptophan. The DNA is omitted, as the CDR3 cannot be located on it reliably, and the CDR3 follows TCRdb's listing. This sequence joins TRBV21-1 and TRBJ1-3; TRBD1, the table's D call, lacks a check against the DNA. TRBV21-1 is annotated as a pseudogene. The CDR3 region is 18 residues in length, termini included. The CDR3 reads CASSKCRTAEVETSIYFA.

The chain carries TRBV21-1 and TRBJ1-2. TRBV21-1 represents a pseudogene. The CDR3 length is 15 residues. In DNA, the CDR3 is TGTGCCAGCAGACCGTCGGGTCGTTTTAACTATGGCTACACCTTC. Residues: CASRPSGRFNYGYTF.

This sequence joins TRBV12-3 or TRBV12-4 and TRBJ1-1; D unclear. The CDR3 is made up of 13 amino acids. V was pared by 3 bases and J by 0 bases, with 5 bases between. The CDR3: CASSFKLNTEAFF. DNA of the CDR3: TGTGCCAGCAGTTTTAAATTGAACACTGAAGCTTTCTTT.

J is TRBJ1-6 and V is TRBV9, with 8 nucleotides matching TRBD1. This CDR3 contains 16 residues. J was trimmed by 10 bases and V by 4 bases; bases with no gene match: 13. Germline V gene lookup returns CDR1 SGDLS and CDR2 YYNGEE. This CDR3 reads CASSPPTGQGRSPLHF. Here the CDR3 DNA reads TGTGCCAGCAGCCCCCCCACTGGACAGGGAAGATCACCCCTCCACTTT.

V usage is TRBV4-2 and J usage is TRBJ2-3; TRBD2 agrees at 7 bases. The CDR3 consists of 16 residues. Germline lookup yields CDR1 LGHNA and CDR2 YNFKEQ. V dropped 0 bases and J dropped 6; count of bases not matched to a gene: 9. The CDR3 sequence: CASSQDRISGADTQYF. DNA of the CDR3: TGTGCCAGCAGCCAAGATCGCATCAGCGGGGCCGATACGCAGTATTTT.

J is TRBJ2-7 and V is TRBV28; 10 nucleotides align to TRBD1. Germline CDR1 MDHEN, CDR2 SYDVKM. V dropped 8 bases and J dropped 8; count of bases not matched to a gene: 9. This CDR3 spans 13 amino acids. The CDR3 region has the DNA TGTGCCAGCTATTGGACAGGGGGGGGCAAGCAGTACTTC. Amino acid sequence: CASYWTGGGKQYF.

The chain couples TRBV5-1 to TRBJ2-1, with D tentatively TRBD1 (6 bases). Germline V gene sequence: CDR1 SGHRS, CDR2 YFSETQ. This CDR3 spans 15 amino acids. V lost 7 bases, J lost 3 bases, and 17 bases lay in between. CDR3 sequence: CASGVQGLVYNEQFF. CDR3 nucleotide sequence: TGCGCCAGCGGCGTACAGGGTCTCGTCTACAATGAGCAGTTCTTC. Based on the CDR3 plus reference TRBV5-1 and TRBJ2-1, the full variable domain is KAGVTQTPRYLIKTRGQQVTLSCSPISGHRSVSWYQQTPGQGLQFLFEYFSETQRNKGNFPGRFSGRQFSNSRSEMNVSTLELGDSALYLCASGVQGLVYNEQFFGPGTRLTVL.

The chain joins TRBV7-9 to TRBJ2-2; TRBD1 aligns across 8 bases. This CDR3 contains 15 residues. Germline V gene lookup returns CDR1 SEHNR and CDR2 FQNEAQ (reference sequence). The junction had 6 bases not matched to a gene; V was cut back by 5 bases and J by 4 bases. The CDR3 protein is CASSDRQGLTGELFF. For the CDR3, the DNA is TGTGCCAGCAGCGACAGACAGGGGCTCACCGGGGAGCTGTTTTTT.

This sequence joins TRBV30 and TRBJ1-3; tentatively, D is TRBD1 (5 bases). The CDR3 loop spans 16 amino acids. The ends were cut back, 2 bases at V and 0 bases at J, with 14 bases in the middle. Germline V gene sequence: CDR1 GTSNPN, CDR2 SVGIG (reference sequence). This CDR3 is CAWSPPGGFSGNTIYF. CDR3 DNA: TGTGCCTGGAGTCCGCCCGGGGGGTTCTCTGGAAACACCATATATTTT.

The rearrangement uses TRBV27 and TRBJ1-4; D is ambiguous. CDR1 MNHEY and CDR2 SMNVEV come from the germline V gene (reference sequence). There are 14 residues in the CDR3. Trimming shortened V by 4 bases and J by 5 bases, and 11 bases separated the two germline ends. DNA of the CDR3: TGTGCCAGCAGTTACGGGTTGAGCAATGAAAAACTGTTTTTT. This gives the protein CASSYGLSNEKLFF.